The clone carrying this T cell receptor (beta chain) was recorded many times. Its antigen is unknown. TCR beta CDR3 regions were amplified from RNA. With the HTBI primer set, the TCR CDR3 went through a first round of RT-PCR. A single record per CDR3 protein comes from TCRdb applying MiXCR to the multiplex PCR reads. This table holds hundreds of thousands of distinct CDR3 sequences, more than 30% found once. The data were taken from a study of T cells in Graves' hyperthyroidism and ophthalmopathy. General study points: Ophthalmopathy and stable hyperthyroidism were told apart by a 13 V-J model.

No progression to ophthalmopathy during 18 months of follow-up defined stable disease. Newly diagnosed patients aged 18 to 65 had hyperthyroidism of under 2 months' duration. The ends were cut back, 5 bases at V and 1 base at J, with 15 bases in the middle. Germline loops: CDR1 ENHRY, CDR2 SYGVKD. The CDR3 sequence is 16 residues long. The source material was blood. The chain carries TRBV10-3 and TRBJ1-3, with a tentative D call TRBD1 (6 bases). The clonotype was recovered from a man younger than 35 with Graves' hyperthyroidism. The CDR3 DNA sequence: TGTGCCATCAGTCCCGGCAGGGGAGAATCTGGAAACACCATATATTTT. Translating gives CAISPGRGESGNTIYF.